A selection of T cell receptor beta chains follows, all from one sample in a study of T cells after yellow fever vaccination. TCRdb recomputed calls from the 5' RACE reads with MiXCR, one row per CDR3 protein. The top ten clones hold less than 20% of a sample with more than 350,000 distinct CDR3 sequences, approximately 10% of them seen once. The material sequenced was PBMCs, taken on the day of the first yellow fever vaccination. The source is a man aged 18 to 30 who received the YFV17D yellow fever vaccine. Both conserved end residues are part of each CDR3. A D gene is named only where the DNA matches it firmly. Size is stated for part of the rows, as once, few or many counts, or as a class when the clone is expanded.

clone_size: few; d_call: -; j_call: TRBJ2-1; v_call: TRBV5-1; cdr3_aa: CASSLGQEGDEQFF; cdr3_nt: TGCGCCAGCAGCTTGGGACAGGAGGGCGATGAGCAGTTCTTC
clone_size: many; d_call: -; j_call: TRBJ2-6; v_call: TRBV6-1; cdr3_aa: CASSFGISGANVLTF; cdr3_nt: TGTGCCAGCAGCTTCGGGATCTCTGGGGCCAACGTCCTGACTTTC
clone_size: many; d_call: -; j_call: TRBJ1-2; v_call: TRBV20-1; cdr3_aa: CSARNQWPGGYTF; cdr3_nt: TGCAGTGCTAGAAACCAGTGGCCCGGGGGCTACACCTTC
clone_size: many; d_call: -; j_call: TRBJ1-1; v_call: TRBV20-1; cdr3_aa: CSARVYQVLTTEAFF; cdr3_nt: TGCAGTGCTAGAGTTTATCAAGTCCTAACCACTGAAGCTTTCTTT
clone_size: few; d_call: -; j_call: TRBJ2-7; v_call: TRBV3-1; cdr3_aa: CASSQSSDEQYF; cdr3_nt: TGTGCCAGCAGCCAGTCTAGTGACGAGCAGTACTTC
clone_size: few; d_call: TRBD1; j_call: TRBJ2-1; v_call: TRBV7-9; cdr3_aa: CASRSGTGVNEQFF; cdr3_nt: TGTGCCAGCAGATCCGGGACAGGGGTCAATGAGCAGTTCTTC
clone_size: many; d_call: TRBD1; j_call: TRBJ1-1; v_call: TRBV25-1; cdr3_aa: CASSERSGTGVGTEAFF; cdr3_nt: TGTGCCAGCAGTGAGCGATCCGGGACAGGGGTTGGGACTGAAGCTTTCTTT
clone_size: few; d_call: -; j_call: TRBJ1-5; v_call: TRBV12-3/TRBV12-4; cdr3_aa: CASSLRLQPQHF; cdr3_nt: TGTGCCAGCAGTTTAAGGCTCCAGCCCCAGCATTTT
clone_size: -; d_call: TRBD1; j_call: TRBJ2-4; v_call: TRBV5-5; cdr3_aa: CASSVDRENIQYF; cdr3_nt: TGTGCCAGCAGCGTGGACAGGGAAAACATTCAGTACTTC
clone_size: -; d_call: -; j_call: TRBJ1-4; v_call: TRBV7-2; cdr3_aa: CASTLQGLGEKLFF; cdr3_nt: TGTGCCAGCACCCTTCAGGGGCTTGGGGAAAAACTGTTTTTT
clone_size: few; d_call: -; j_call: TRBJ1-4; v_call: TRBV7-9; cdr3_aa: CASSRRNNEKLFF; cdr3_nt: TGTGCCAGCAGCAGGCGGAATAATGAAAAACTGTTTTTT
clone_size: few; d_call: -; j_call: TRBJ2-3; v_call: TRBV3-1; cdr3_aa: CASSPRTSTDTQYF; cdr3_nt: TGTGCCAGCAGCCCTCGGACTAGCACAGATACGCAGTATTTT
clone_size: few; d_call: -; j_call: TRBJ1-6; v_call: TRBV4-3; cdr3_aa: CASSQDLDRAPLHF; cdr3_nt: TGCGCCAGCAGCCAAGATCTTGACCGGGCACCCCTCCACTTT
clone_size: -; d_call: TRBD2; j_call: TRBJ2-5; v_call: TRBV3-1; cdr3_aa: CASSQGKSGGIETQYF; cdr3_nt: TGTGCCAGCAGCCAAGGGAAAAGCGGGGGGATTGAGACCCAGTACTTC
clone_size: few; d_call: TRBD1; j_call: TRBJ1-1; v_call: TRBV12-5; cdr3_aa: CASGLGTGVTEAFF; cdr3_nt: TGTGCTAGTGGTTTGGGGACAGGGGTGACTGAAGCTTTCTTT
clone_size: few; d_call: -; j_call: TRBJ2-7; v_call: TRBV18; cdr3_aa: CASSPPGSSYEQYF; cdr3_nt: TGTGCCAGCTCCCCGCCAGGGAGCTCCTACGAGCAGTACTTC
clone_size: few; d_call: TRBD2; j_call: TRBJ2-3; v_call: TRBV7-2; cdr3_aa: CASSLNLAGGPDTQYF; cdr3_nt: TGTGCCAGCAGCTTAAATCTAGCGGGGGGGCCAGATACGCAGTATTTT
clone_size: many; d_call: TRBD1; j_call: TRBJ1-6; v_call: TRBV10-3; cdr3_aa: CAISDRARDRSSPLHF; cdr3_nt: TGTGCCATCAGTGATCGTGCCAGGGACAGGTCTTCACCCCTCCACTTT
clone_size: -; d_call: -; j_call: TRBJ2-2; v_call: TRBV10-3; cdr3_aa: CASLARVVTGELFF; cdr3_nt: TGTGCCAGCCTTGCCAGGGTGGTGACCGGGGAGCTGTTTTTT
clone_size: few; d_call: -; j_call: TRBJ2-1; v_call: TRBV4-1; cdr3_aa: CASSQVGWARGGDEQFF; cdr3_nt: TGCGCCAGCAGCCAAGTCGGGTGGGCGAGGGGGGGGGATGAGCAGTTCTTC
clone_size: few; d_call: TRBD1; j_call: TRBJ1-2; v_call: TRBV12-3/TRBV12-4; cdr3_aa: CASGLGGGYGYTF; cdr3_nt: TGTGCCAGTGGGTTAGGGGGCGGCTATGGCTACACCTTC
clone_size: -; d_call: -; j_call: TRBJ2-5; v_call: TRBV30; cdr3_aa: CAWSVARGRGRGTQYF; cdr3_nt: TGTGCCTGGAGTGTAGCTAGGGGCAGGGGAAGGGGGACCCAGTACTTC
clone_size: few; d_call: -; j_call: TRBJ1-4; v_call: TRBV5-5; cdr3_aa: CASSGGYEKLFF; cdr3_nt: TGTGCCAGCAGCGGCGGCTATGAAAAACTGTTTTTT
clone_size: few; d_call: TRBD2; j_call: TRBJ2-5; v_call: TRBV7-2; cdr3_aa: CASRPTSGSETQYF; cdr3_nt: TGTGCCAGCAGACCGACTAGCGGGAGCGAGACCCAGTACTTC
clone_size: -; d_call: TRBD1; j_call: TRBJ2-1; v_call: TRBV4-1; cdr3_aa: CASSQGRGQGVHEQFF; cdr3_nt: TGCGCCAGCAGCCAAGGAAGGGGACAGGGGGTTCATGAGCAGTTCTTC
clone_size: few; d_call: -; j_call: TRBJ1-1; v_call: TRBV2; cdr3_aa: CASTQGPNTEAFF; cdr3_nt: TGTGCCAGCACACAGGGTCCGAACACTGAAGCTTTCTTT
clone_size: -; d_call: TRBD2; j_call: TRBJ2-5; v_call: TRBV9; cdr3_aa: CASSVVSGPQETQYF; cdr3_nt: TGTGCCAGCAGCGTAGTTAGCGGGCCTCAAGAGACCCAGTACTTC
clone_size: -; d_call: -; j_call: TRBJ2-5; v_call: TRBV5-1; cdr3_aa: CASKSQGTAEETQYF; cdr3_nt: TGCGCCAGCAAGTCGCAGGGCACTGCTGAAGAGACCCAGTACTTC
clone_size: -; d_call: -; j_call: TRBJ2-2; v_call: TRBV9; cdr3_aa: CASSEEQRNTGELFF; cdr3_nt: TGTGCCAGCAGCGAAGAACAGCGGAACACCGGGGAGCTGTTTTTT
clone_size: -; d_call: -; j_call: TRBJ1-1; v_call: TRBV5-1; cdr3_aa: CASREGGEAFF; cdr3_nt: TGCGCCAGCAGGGAGGGCGGTGAAGCTTTCTTT
clone_size: -; d_call: -; j_call: TRBJ1-2; v_call: TRBV7-9; cdr3_aa: CASSVQGAYGYTF; cdr3_nt: TGTGCCAGCAGCGTACAGGGAGCCTATGGCTACACCTTC
clone_size: few; d_call: -; j_call: TRBJ2-4; v_call: TRBV28; cdr3_aa: CASSMVSGRADIQYF; cdr3_nt: TGTGCCAGCAGTATGGTTTCGGGACGGGCGGACATTCAGTACTTC
clone_size: few; d_call: TRBD1; j_call: TRBJ1-2; v_call: TRBV20-1; cdr3_aa: CSARSPGQGVHGYTF; cdr3_nt: TGCAGTGCTAGGTCACCGGGACAGGGGGTTCATGGCTACACCTTC
clone_size: -; d_call: -; j_call: TRBJ2-4; v_call: TRBV18; cdr3_aa: CASSPPEGGNIQYF; cdr3_nt: TGTGCCAGCTCACCACCCGAGGGCGGGAACATTCAGTACTTC
clone_size: few; d_call: TRBD1; j_call: TRBJ1-2; v_call: TRBV29-1; cdr3_aa: CSVGQGAIYGYTF; cdr3_nt: TGCAGCGTTGGGCAGGGGGCAATCTATGGCTACACCTTC
clone_size: -; d_call: TRBD1; j_call: TRBJ2-6; v_call: TRBV11-2; cdr3_aa: CASRNTTGGMGANVLTF; cdr3_nt: TGTGCCAGCAGAAATACGACAGGGGGCATGGGGGCCAACGTCCTGACTTTC
clone_size: -; d_call: -; j_call: TRBJ2-3; v_call: TRBV12-3/TRBV12-4; cdr3_aa: CASLDNTDTQYF; cdr3_nt: TGTGCCAGCCTGGATAACACAGATACGCAGTATTTT
clone_size: few; d_call: -; j_call: TRBJ1-1; v_call: TRBV12-3/TRBV12-4; cdr3_aa: CASSTRAGYTEAFF; cdr3_nt: TGTGCCAGCAGTACCCGGGCGGGTTACACTGAAGCTTTCTTT
clone_size: many; d_call: -; j_call: TRBJ1-1; v_call: TRBV12-3/TRBV12-4; cdr3_aa: CASSLKGDTEAFF; cdr3_nt: TGTGCCAGCAGTTTAAAAGGGGACACTGAAGCTTTCTTT
clone_size: few; d_call: TRBD1; j_call: TRBJ1-6; v_call: TRBV27; cdr3_aa: CASSAQGGAGTPLHF; cdr3_nt: TGTGCCAGCAGTGCCCAGGGGGGCGCTGGGACACCCCTCCACTTT
clone_size: few; d_call: TRBD1; j_call: TRBJ1-1; v_call: TRBV12-3/TRBV12-4; cdr3_aa: CASSRGGQLNTEAFF; cdr3_nt: TGTGCCAGCAGTCGAGGGGGACAGTTGAACACTGAAGCTTTCTTT
clone_size: many; d_call: TRBD2; j_call: TRBJ2-3; v_call: TRBV7-6; cdr3_aa: CASSLLSGGYTDTQYF; cdr3_nt: TGTGCCAGCAGCTTACTTAGCGGGGGGTACACAGATACGCAGTATTTT
clone_size: few; d_call: -; j_call: TRBJ2-1; v_call: TRBV10-3; cdr3_aa: CAIVEEGKRNEQFF; cdr3_nt: TGTGCCATCGTGGAGGAAGGGAAGCGAAATGAGCAGTTCTTC
clone_size: -; d_call: TRBD1; j_call: TRBJ2-2; v_call: TRBV7-3; cdr3_aa: CASSPSGQVTGELFF; cdr3_nt: TGTGCCAGCAGCCCCAGCGGACAGGTCACCGGGGAGCTGTTTTTT
clone_size: few; d_call: -; j_call: TRBJ1-2; v_call: TRBV29-1; cdr3_aa: CSVASGLDYGYTF; cdr3_nt: TGCAGCGTTGCTAGTGGGCTTGACTATGGCTACACCTTC
clone_size: few; d_call: -; j_call: TRBJ2-1; v_call: TRBV11-2; cdr3_aa: CASSSLQGLYNEQFF; cdr3_nt: TGTGCCAGCAGCTCCCTCCAGGGGCTCTACAATGAGCAGTTCTTC
clone_size: few; d_call: -; j_call: TRBJ2-3; v_call: TRBV7-2; cdr3_aa: CASSGRGGDTQYF; cdr3_nt: TGTGCCAGCAGCGGCCGTGGCGGCGATACGCAGTATTTT
clone_size: -; d_call: -; j_call: TRBJ1-1; v_call: TRBV12-3/TRBV12-4; cdr3_aa: CASSPIMDTEAFF; cdr3_nt: TGTGCCAGCAGTCCCATCATGGACACTGAAGCTTTCTTT
clone_size: many; d_call: -; j_call: TRBJ1-1; v_call: TRBV4-2; cdr3_aa: CASSPGAVLTEAFF; cdr3_nt: TGTGCCAGCAGCCCTGGGGCAGTTTTAACTGAAGCTTTCTTT
clone_size: few; d_call: -; j_call: TRBJ2-6; v_call: TRBV24-1; cdr3_aa: CATSDPRTGANVLTF; cdr3_nt: TGTGCCACCAGTGACCCCCGCACTGGGGCCAACGTCCTGACTTTC
clone_size: many; d_call: TRBD1; j_call: TRBJ2-1; v_call: TRBV9; cdr3_aa: CASTPQGAYNEQFF; cdr3_nt: TGTGCCAGCACCCCACAGGGGGCCTACAATGAGCAGTTCTTC
clone_size: many; d_call: TRBD1; j_call: TRBJ1-5; v_call: TRBV7-2; cdr3_aa: CASSLVGGQGNQPQHF; cdr3_nt: TGTGCCAGCAGCTTAGTAGGGGGACAGGGGAATCAGCCCCAGCATTTT
clone_size: few; d_call: TRBD1; j_call: TRBJ1-6; v_call: TRBV6-2/TRBV6-3; cdr3_aa: CASSYTGRTGFFYSPLHF; cdr3_nt: TGTGCCAGCAGTTACACCGGCCGGACAGGCTTTTTTTATTCACCCCTCCACTTT
clone_size: many; d_call: TRBD1; j_call: TRBJ1-5; v_call: TRBV2; cdr3_aa: CASSSWTGGGSQPQHF; cdr3_nt: TGTGCCAGCAGTTCCTGGACAGGGGGCGGGAGTCAGCCCCAGCATTTT
clone_size: -; d_call: TRBD1; j_call: TRBJ2-1; v_call: TRBV20-1; cdr3_aa: CSAIGQGVNRNEQFF; cdr3_nt: TGCAGTGCGATTGGACAGGGGGTAAATCGCAATGAGCAGTTCTTC
clone_size: -; d_call: -; j_call: TRBJ2-7; v_call: TRBV14; cdr3_aa: CASSQDHGNSRTYEQYF; cdr3_nt: TGTGCCAGCAGCCAAGATCACGGGAATAGTAGGACCTACGAGCAGTACTTC
clone_size: few; d_call: -; j_call: TRBJ1-2; v_call: TRBV16; cdr3_aa: CASSQFRGEGYTF; cdr3_nt: TGTGCCAGCAGCCAATTCCGAGGGGAAGGCTACACCTTC
clone_size: few; d_call: -; j_call: TRBJ1-5; v_call: TRBV5-8; cdr3_aa: CASSLKTPNQPQHF; cdr3_nt: TGTGCCAGCAGCTTGAAGACACCTAATCAGCCCCAGCATTTT